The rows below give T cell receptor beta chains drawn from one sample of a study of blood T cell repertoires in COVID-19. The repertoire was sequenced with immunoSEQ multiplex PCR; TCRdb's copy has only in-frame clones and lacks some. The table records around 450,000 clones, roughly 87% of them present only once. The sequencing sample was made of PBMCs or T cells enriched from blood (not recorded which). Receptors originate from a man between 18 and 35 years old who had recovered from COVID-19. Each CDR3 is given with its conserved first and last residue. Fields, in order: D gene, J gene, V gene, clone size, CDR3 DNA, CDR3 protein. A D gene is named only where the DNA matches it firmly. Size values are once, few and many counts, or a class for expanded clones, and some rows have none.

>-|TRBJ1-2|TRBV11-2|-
TGTGCCAGCAGCTTGATCGCGAAGGCGGTAAATGATGGCTACACCTTC
CASSLIAKAVNDGYTF
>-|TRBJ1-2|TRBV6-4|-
TGTGCCAGCAGACTCACACCGACAGCTAACTATGGCTACACCTTC
CASRLTPTANYGYTF
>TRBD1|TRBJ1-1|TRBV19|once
TGTGCCAGTAAGTTGGACAGGGAGAACACTGAAGCTTTCTTT
CASKLDRENTEAFF
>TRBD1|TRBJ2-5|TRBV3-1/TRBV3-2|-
TGTGCCAGCAGCCGACGACAGGGTTCCGAGACCCAGTACTTC
CASSRRQGSETQYF
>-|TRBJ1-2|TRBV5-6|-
TGTGCCAGCAGCTCCAGTGGTGGCCCGGGACATTGCACCTTC
CASSSSGGPGHCTF
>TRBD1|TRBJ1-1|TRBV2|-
TGTGCCAGCAGGGACAGGGGTTCCATGAACACTGAAGCTTTCTTT
CASRDRGSMNTEAFF
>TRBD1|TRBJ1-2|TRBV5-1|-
TGCGCCAGCAGCTTTACAACCGGGACAGGGAATAGAAATGGCTACACCTTC
CASSFTTGTGNRNGYTF
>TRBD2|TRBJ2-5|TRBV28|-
TGTGCCAGCAGTTTGGGAGGGGAGGAGACCCAGTACTTC
CASSLGGEETQYF
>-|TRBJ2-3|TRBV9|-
TGTGCCAGCAGCGTATCACAGATATACACAGATACGCAGTATTTT
CASSVSQIYTDTQYF
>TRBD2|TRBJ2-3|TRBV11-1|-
TGTGCCAGCAGCTTAAACGTTGCGGCGGGAGTAGATACGCAGTATTTT
CASSLNVAAGVDTQYF
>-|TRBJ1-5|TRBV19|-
TGTGCCAGTAGTATAGGAAGAGTGAGCAATCAGCCCCAGCATTTT
CASSIGRVSNQPQHF
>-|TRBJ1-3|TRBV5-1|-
TGCGCCAGCAGCTTGCCATCGGACACCATATATTTT
CASSLPSDTIYF
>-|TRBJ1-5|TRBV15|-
TGTGCCACCAGCATGTACAGGGATCAGCCCCAGCATTTT
CATSMYRDQPQHF
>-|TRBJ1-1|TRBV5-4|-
TGTGCCAGCAGCTTGGTCGGGGAAGCTTTCTTT
CASSLVGEAFF